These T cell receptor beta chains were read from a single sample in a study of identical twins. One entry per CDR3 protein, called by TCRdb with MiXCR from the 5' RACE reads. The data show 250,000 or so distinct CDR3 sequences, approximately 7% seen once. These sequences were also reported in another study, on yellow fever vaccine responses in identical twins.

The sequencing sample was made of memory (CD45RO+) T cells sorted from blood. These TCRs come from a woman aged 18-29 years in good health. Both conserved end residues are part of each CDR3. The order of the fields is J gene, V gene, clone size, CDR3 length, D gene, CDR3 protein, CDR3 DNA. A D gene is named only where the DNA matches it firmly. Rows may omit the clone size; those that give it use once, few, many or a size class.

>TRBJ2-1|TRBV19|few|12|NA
CASTSRWGEQFF
TGTGCCAGTACCTCCCGGTGGGGTGAGCAGTTCTTC
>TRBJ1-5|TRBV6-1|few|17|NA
CASSERGSGVTNQPQHF
TGTGCCAGCAGTGAGAGGGGATCCGGGGTGACCAATCAGCCCCAGCATTTT
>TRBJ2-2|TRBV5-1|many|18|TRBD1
CASSTYSPDRGSTGELFF
TGCGCCAGCAGCACCTATTCCCCGGACAGGGGTAGCACCGGGGAGCTGTTTTTT
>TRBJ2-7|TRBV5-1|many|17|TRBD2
CASSVLAGGTTTYEQYF
TGCGCCAGCAGCGTATTAGCGGGAGGCACCACGACCTACGAGCAGTACTTC
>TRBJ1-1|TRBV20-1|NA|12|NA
CSARGQEIEAFF
TGCAGTGCTAGAGGACAGGAGATTGAAGCTTTCTTT
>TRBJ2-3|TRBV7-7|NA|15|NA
CASSLVGSGTDTQYF
TGTGCCAGCAGCTTAGTAGGTAGTGGCACAGATACGCAGTATTTT
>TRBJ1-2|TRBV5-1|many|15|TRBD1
CASSLGQGEGSGYTF
TGCGCCAGCAGCTTGGGACAGGGGGAAGGAAGTGGCTACACCTTC
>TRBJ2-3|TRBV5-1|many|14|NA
CASSLQGLGDTQYF
TGCGCCAGCAGCTTGCAGGGGTTGGGAGATACGCAGTATTTT
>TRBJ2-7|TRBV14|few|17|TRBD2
CASSQDSTSAIPYEQYF
TGTGCCAGCAGCCAAGATTCGACTAGCGCGATCCCCTACGAGCAGTACTTC
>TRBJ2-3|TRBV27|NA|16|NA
CASSLSAGVITDTQYF
TGTGCCAGCAGTTTATCGGCAGGGGTGATCACAGATACGCAGTATTTT
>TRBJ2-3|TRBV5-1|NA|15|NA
CASSLVWGSGDTQYF
TGCGCCAGCAGCTTGGTTTGGGGGTCGGGTGATACGCAGTATTTT
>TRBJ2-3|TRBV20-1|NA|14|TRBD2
CSARRGLARDTQYF
TGCAGTGCTAGACGTGGACTAGCCAGAGATACGCAGTATTTT
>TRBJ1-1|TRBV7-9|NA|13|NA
CASSLKDGTEAFF
TGTGCCAGCAGCTTAAAGGACGGCACTGAAGCTTTCTTT
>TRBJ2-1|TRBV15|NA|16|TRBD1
CATSSSWGQGRNEQFF
TGTGCCACCAGCTCCTCGTGGGGACAGGGAAGGAATGAGCAGTTCTTC
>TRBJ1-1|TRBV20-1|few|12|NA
CSARRGATEAFF
TGCAGTGCTAGAAGGGGGGCGACTGAAGCTTTCTTT
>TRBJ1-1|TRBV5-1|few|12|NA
CASSLDGLEAFF
TGCGCCAGCAGCTTGGACGGCCTAGAAGCTTTCTTT
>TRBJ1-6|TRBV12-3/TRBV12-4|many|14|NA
CASSLTSENSPLHF
TGTGCCAGCAGTTTGACTTCGGAGAATTCACCCCTCCACTTT
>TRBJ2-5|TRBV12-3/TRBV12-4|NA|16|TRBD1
CASSLGPGQGQETQYF
TGTGCCAGCAGTTTAGGACCGGGACAGGGGCAAGAGACCCAGTACTTC
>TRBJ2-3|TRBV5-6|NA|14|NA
CASSLGSSLDTQYF
TGTGCCAGCAGCTTGGGGAGTTCATTGGATACGCAGTATTTT
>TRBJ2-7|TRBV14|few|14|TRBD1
CASSRGTGGYEQYF
TGTGCCAGCAGCCGAGGGACAGGGGGCTACGAGCAGTACTTC
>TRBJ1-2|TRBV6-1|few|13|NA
CASKQGESYGYTF
TGTGCCAGCAAACAGGGCGAAAGCTATGGCTACACCTTC
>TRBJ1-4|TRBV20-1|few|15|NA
CSAPPVAGRTEKLFF
TGCAGTGCTCCCCCCGTCGCGGGGAGGACTGAAAAACTGTTTTTT
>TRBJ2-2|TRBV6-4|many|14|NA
CANQDLSNTGELFF
TGTGCCAACCAGGACTTATCGAACACCGGGGAGCTGTTTTTT
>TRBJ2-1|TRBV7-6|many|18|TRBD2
CASSLGLAGIKSYNEQFF
TGTGCCAGCAGCTTGGGTCTAGCGGGGATTAAGTCCTACAATGAGCAGTTCTTC
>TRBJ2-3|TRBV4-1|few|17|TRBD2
CASSQGFGSGRTDTQYF
TGCGCCAGCAGCCAAGGGTTTGGTAGCGGGAGAACAGATACGCAGTATTTT
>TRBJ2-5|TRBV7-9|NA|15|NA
CASSLAPLVEETQYF
TGTGCCAGCAGCTTAGCCCCCCTAGTTGAAGAGACCCAGTACTTC
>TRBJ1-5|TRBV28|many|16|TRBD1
CASSFGDRGFSQPQHF
TGTGCCAGCAGTTTCGGGGACAGGGGTTTTAGTCAGCCCCAGCATTTT
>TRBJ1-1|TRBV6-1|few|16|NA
CASSTGTRNRNTEAFF
TGTGCCAGCAGTACCGGGACAAGGAACCGGAACACTGAAGCTTTCTTT
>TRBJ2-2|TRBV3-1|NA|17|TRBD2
CASSQASGGGDNGELFF
TGTGCCAGCAGCCAAGCTAGCGGGGGAGGTGACAACGGGGAGCTGTTTTTT
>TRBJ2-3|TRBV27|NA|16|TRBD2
CASSPVLAGGADTQYF
TGTGCCAGCAGCCCCGTTTTAGCGGGAGGGGCAGATACGCAGTATTTT
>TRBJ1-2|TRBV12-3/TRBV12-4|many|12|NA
CASSLTGYGYTF
TGTGCCAGCAGTCTGACGGGCTATGGCTACACCTTC
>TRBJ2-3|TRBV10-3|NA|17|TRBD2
CASSDRLAGVSTDTQYF
TGTGCCAGCAGTGATCGACTAGCGGGAGTATCCACAGATACGCAGTATTTT
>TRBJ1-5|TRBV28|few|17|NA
CASSTPRNPKFDQPQHF
TGTGCCAGCAGCACGCCCCGGAATCCGAAGTTTGATCAGCCCCAGCATTTT
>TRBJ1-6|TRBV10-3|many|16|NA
CAISVDAGQSPSPLHF
TGTGCCATCAGTGTTGACGCGGGACAATCACCCTCACCCCTCCACTTT
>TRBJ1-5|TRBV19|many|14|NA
CASGGAPGNQPQHF
TGTGCCAGTGGGGGGGCGCCGGGCAATCAGCCCCAGCATTTT
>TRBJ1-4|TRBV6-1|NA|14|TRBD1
CASRVDRGREKLFF
TGTGCCAGCAGAGTTGACAGGGGACGAGAAAAACTGTTTTTT
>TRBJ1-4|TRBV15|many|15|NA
CATSRDVAGNEKLFF
TGTGCCACCAGCAGAGACGTCGCCGGTAATGAAAAACTGTTTTTT
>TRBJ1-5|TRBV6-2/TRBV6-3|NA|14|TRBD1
CASDRGPGNQPQHF
TGTGCCAGTGACAGGGGGCCTGGCAATCAGCCCCAGCATTTT
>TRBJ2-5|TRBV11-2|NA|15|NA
CASSLDWQGKETQYF
TGTGCCAGCAGCTTAGATTGGCAGGGGAAAGAGACCCAGTACTTC
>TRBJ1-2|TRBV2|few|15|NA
CASSQNSGWSDGYTF
TGTGCCAGCAGTCAAAATTCAGGGTGGTCTGATGGCTACACCTTC
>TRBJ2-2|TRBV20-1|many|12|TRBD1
CSAPGTGGELFF
TGCAGTGCTCCAGGGACAGGCGGGGAGCTGTTTTTT
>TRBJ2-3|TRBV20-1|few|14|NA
CSASGGLNTDTQYF
TGCAGTGCTAGTGGTGGACTAAACACAGATACGCAGTATTTT
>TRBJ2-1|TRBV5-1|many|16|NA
CASSLAAGRSYNEQFF
TGCGCCAGCAGCTTGGCGGCAGGACGCTCCTACAATGAGCAGTTCTTC
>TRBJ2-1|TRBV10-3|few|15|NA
CAISERGSRYNEQFF
TGTGCCATCAGTGAGAGGGGAAGTAGGTACAATGAGCAGTTCTTC
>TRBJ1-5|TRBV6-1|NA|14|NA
CASSRGQYGQPQHF
TGTGCCAGCAGCCGAGGACAGTATGGACAGCCCCAGCATTTT
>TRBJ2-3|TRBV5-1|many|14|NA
CASSLGQVTDTQYF
TGCGCCAGCAGCTTGGGACAGGTCACAGATACGCAGTATTTT
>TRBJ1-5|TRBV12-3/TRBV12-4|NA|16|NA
CASSGERQISNQPQHF
TGTGCCAGCAGTGGGGAGAGACAGATTAGCAATCAGCCCCAGCATTTT
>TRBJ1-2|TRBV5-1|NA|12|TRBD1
CASSFDRAGYTF
TGCGCCAGCAGCTTCGACAGGGCTGGCTACACCTTC
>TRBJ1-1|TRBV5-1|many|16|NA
CASSLSRGELNTEAFF
TGCGCCAGCAGCTTGTCGCGGGGGGAGCTGAACACTGAAGCTTTCTTT
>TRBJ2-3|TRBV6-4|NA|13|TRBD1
CASSEKQGVTQYF
TGTGCCAGCAGTGAAAAACAGGGGGTCACGCAGTATTTT
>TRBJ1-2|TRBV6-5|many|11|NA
CASSDRFGYTF
TGTGCCAGCAGTGACAGGTTTGGCTACACCTTC
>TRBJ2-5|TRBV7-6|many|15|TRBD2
CASSAVAGGRETQYF
TGTGCCAGCAGCGCCGTAGCGGGAGGGCGGGAGACCCAGTACTTC
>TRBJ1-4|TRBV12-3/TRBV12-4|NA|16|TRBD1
CASSSGQAKTNEKLFF
TGTGCCAGCAGTTCCGGACAGGCTAAAACCAATGAAAAACTGTTTTTT
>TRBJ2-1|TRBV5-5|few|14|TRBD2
CASSSYLADNEQFF
TGTGCCAGCAGCTCCTACCTAGCGGACAATGAGCAGTTCTTC
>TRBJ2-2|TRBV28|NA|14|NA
CASISAGNTGELFF
TGTGCCAGCATTTCGGCGGGAAACACCGGGGAGCTGTTTTTT
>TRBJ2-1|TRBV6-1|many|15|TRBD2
CASLGAGLSYNEQFF
TGTGCCAGTTTGGGAGCGGGGTTATCCTACAATGAGCAGTTCTTC
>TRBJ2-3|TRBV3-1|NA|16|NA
CASSQEGGVRTDTQYF
TGTGCCAGCAGCCAAGAGGGAGGAGTTCGCACAGATACGCAGTATTTT
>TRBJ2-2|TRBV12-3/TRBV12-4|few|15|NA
CASISYERNTGELFF
TGTGCCAGCATTTCGTACGAAAGGAACACCGGGGAGCTGTTTTTT
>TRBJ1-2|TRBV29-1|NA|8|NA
CSVSGYTF
TGCAGCGTTTCCGGCTACACCTTC